These 14 T cell receptor beta chains came from one sample sequenced in a study of blood T cell repertoires in COVID-19 (dated by TCRdb to 2018 to 2021). Library prep was done by the immunoSEQ multiplex PCR assay. TCRdb stores this immuneACCESS table with in-frame sequences only. Part of the clones is absent; in the studies checked, under half of the shortfall reflects unresolved V genes, and no reason is known for the rest. The sample has some 200,000 clones on record, 80% to 90% of them singletons. The ten most abundant clones make up around 13% of the sample. The sequenced sample consisted of peripheral blood. The receptors derive from a woman between 70 and 85 years old with COVID-19, enrolled during active disease.

V usage is TRBV7-8 and J usage is TRBJ1-4; D gene uncertain. Between the trimmed V and J ends, which lost 5 bases and 8 bases, there was a span of 15 bases. CDR3 length equals 14 residues. Germline V gene data show CDR1 as SGHVS and CDR2 as FQNEAQ. CDR3 sequence (DNA): TGTGCCAGCAGCGCCCCCGGAGCGAGAGAAAAACTGTTTTTT. It is translated as CASSAPGAREKLFF.

V and J are TRBV19 and TRBJ1-1; D ambiguous. Between the trimmed V and J ends, which lost 5 bases and 3 bases, there was a span of 10 bases. Germline V gene data show CDR1 as LNHDA and CDR2 as SQIVND (reference sequence). This CDR3 has 13 residues. CDR3 nucleotides: TGTGCCAGTAGTCCAGGCCTTCACACTGAAGCTTTCTTT. It encodes CASSPGLHTEAFF.

This clone turned up a few times. The CDR3 sequence is CASSIETGGYPYGYTF. For the CDR3, the DNA is TGTGCCAGTAGTATAGAGACAGGGGGCTATCCCTATGGCTACACCTTC. The chain links TRBV19 to TRBJ1-2; 10 bases align to TRBD1. J lost 4 bases, V lost 0 bases, and 5 bases had no gene match. CDR3 length equals 16 residues. CDR1 is LNHDA, CDR2 SQIVND, per germline (reference sequence).

This clone was observed a handful of times. Since no conserved phenylalanine or tryptophan closes the CDR3, a read error is the likely cause. The DNA is omitted, as the CDR3 cannot be located on it reliably, and the CDR3 follows TCRdb's listing. The genes are TRBV20-1 and TRBJ1-2. Germline V CDR1 and CDR2: DFQATT, SNEGSKA (reference sequence). The CDR3 is made up of 10 amino acids, end residues included. Here the CDR3 reads CSASSSVPGV.

This rearrangement joins TRBV24-1 to TRBJ2-2; the D gene is possibly TRBD2 (5 bases). The germline V and J ends were trimmed by 6 bases and 2 bases, with 9 bases remaining between them. Germline assignment: CDR1 KGHDR and CDR2 SFDVKD. The length of the CDR3 is 14 residues. The CDR3 reads CATSRTYNTGELFF. Here the CDR3 DNA reads TGTGCCACCAGTCGGACTTATAACACCGGGGAGCTGTTTTTT.

The gene calls are TRBV30 and TRBJ1-2; 7 nucleotides match TRBD1. V gave up 5 bases and J gave up 7 bases; unmatched junction bases: 10. The germline V gene encodes CDR1 GTSNPN and CDR2 SVGIG (reference sequence). This CDR3 is built from 13 residues. Written as DNA, the CDR3 is TGTGCCTGGTCACGACAGGGAGAGAGTGGCTACACCTTC. It yields the protein CAWSRQGESGYTF. The variable domain in full, completed from reference TRBV30 and TRBJ1-2, reads SQTIHQWPATLVQPVGSPLSLECTVEGTSNPNLYWYRQAAGRGLQLLFYSVGIGQISSEVPQNLSASRPQDRQFILSSKKLLLSDSGFYLCAWSRQGESGYTFGSGTRLTVV.

This chain joins TRBV18 and TRBJ1-1, with D perhaps TRBD1 (5 bases). The V end lost 6 bases, the J end lost 3 bases, and 14 bases lay between the germline ends. The CDR3 totals 14 residues. Germline V gives CDR1 KGHSH, CDR2 LQKENI. The CDR3, as DNA: TGTGCCAGCTCGTCGGTGGGGGGGGACACTGAAGCTTTCTTT. Translation: CASSSVGGDTEAFF.

This chain joins TRBV7-2 and TRBJ2-7; D is perhaps TRBD2 (7 bases). Germline CDR1 and CDR2: SGHTA and FQGNSA. V lost 1 base and J lost 5, with 18 bases in between. There are 16 residues in the CDR3. This CDR3 reads CASSLVGGGSSHEQYF. Here the CDR3 DNA reads TGTGCCAGCAGCTTAGTTGGGGGCGGGAGTAGCCACGAGCAGTACTTC.

The chain employs TRBV5-1 and TRBJ1-4; 9 bases line up with TRBD1. The CDR3 contains 16 residues. Unmatched junction bases numbered 6, after V lost 4 bases and J lost 2 bases. CDR1 and CDR2 from the germline V gene are SGHRS and YFSETQ. DNA for the CDR3: TGCGCCAGCAGCGTAACAGGGGGCCTTACTAATGAAAAACTGTTTTTT. As protein: CASSVTGGLTNEKLFF.

This clone was detected only a few times. The chain combines TRBV5-1 with TRBJ2-5, with D possibly being TRBD2 (6 bases). The CDR3 runs to 13 residues. The germline V gene encodes CDR1 SGHRS and CDR2 YFSETQ. V dropped 4 bases and J dropped 7 bases, with 14 bases sitting between them. CDR3 amino acids: CASSPTSQGTQYF. Here the CDR3 DNA reads TGCGCCAGCAGCCCGACTAGTCAGGGGACCCAGTACTTC.

The chain combines TRBV29-1 with TRBJ1-5; 7 nucleotides line up with TRBD1. Germline CDR1 is SQVTM and CDR2 is ANQGSEA. J was trimmed by 7 bases and V by 6 bases; bases with no gene match: 12. CDR3 length equals 14 residues. CDR3 amino acids: CSVSPTGNRQPQHF. DNA for the CDR3: TGCAGCGTCTCTCCGACAGGGAACAGACAGCCCCAGCATTTT.

The CDR3: CASKFQGNYGYTF. The DNA of the CDR3 is TGTGCCAGCAAATTTCAGGGAAACTATGGCTACACCTTC. This chain uses TRBV12-3 or TRBV12-4 with TRBJ1-2; possible D gene TRBD1, 5 bases. The ends were cut back, 7 bases at V and 2 bases at J, with 11 bases in the middle. This CDR3 spans 13 amino acids.

This clone was seen a few times. The chain uses TRBV7-2 and TRBJ2-7; unclear D gene. From germline, CDR1 is SGHTA and CDR2 FQGNSA. V lost 1 base, J lost 3 bases, and 7 bases lay in between. The CDR3 loop spans 13 amino acids. The CDR3: CASSLDSVYEQYF. CDR3 bases: TGTGCCAGCAGCTTAGATTCAGTCTACGAGCAGTACTTC.

This clone was picked up a small number of times. The V gene is TRBV19, the J gene TRBJ1-2, with TRBD1 identical over 8 bases. From germline, CDR1 is LNHDA and CDR2 SQIVND (reference sequence). V gave up 2 bases and J gave up 6 bases; unmatched junction bases: 5. This CDR3 is 14 amino acids long. CDR3 loop: CASSIWTGKHGYTF. CDR3 DNA sequence: TGTGCCAGTAGTATATGGACAGGGAAACATGGCTACACCTTC.